The 23 T cell receptor beta chains in this list originate from one sample, sequenced in a study of cytomegalovirus exposure and HLA in healthy donors. PCR primers comprised 60 Vbeta and 13 Jbeta primers. Using immunoSEQ multiplex PCR, the repertoire was profiled, and TCRdb retains in-frame clones only, with some absent. This sample has tens of thousands of clones, with about 7.6% found just once. Input material: PBMCs. The source is a man aged 45 to 65 in good health and CMV-seronegative.

The V call is TRBV9, the J call TRBJ2-3; D gene uncertain. V was pared by 1 base and J by 0 bases, with 9 bases between. CDR3 size: 15 residues. CDR1 and CDR2 (germline): SGDLS, YYNGEE. In DNA, the CDR3 is TGTGCCAGCAGCGTATACGATACTAGCACAGATACGCAGTATTTT. It encodes CASSVYDTSTDTQYF.

This clone has more than one count but fewer than ten. J is TRBJ2-3 and V is TRBV5-4; 7 bases match TRBD2. In germline, CDR1 is SGHNT, CDR2 YYREEE (reference sequence). The CDR3 consists of 16 residues. J gave up 2 bases and V 6 bases, and 12 bases lay outside the gene matches. For the CDR3, the DNA is TGTGCCAGCACCCCCGAAGGCGGGGGAGACACAGATACGCAGTATTTT. It codes for CASTPEGGGDTDTQYF.

This chain connects TRBV7-6 to TRBJ1-3; D ambiguous. CDR3 length: 17 residues. Germline CDR1 reads SGHVS; CDR2 reads FNYEAQ. The V end lost 0 bases, the J end lost 0 bases, and 12 bases lay between the germline ends. The CDR3 region is CASSLAGSVSSGNTIYF. The CDR3 bases are TGTGCCAGCAGCTTAGCCGGCAGCGTTTCCTCTGGAAACACCATATATTTT.

The rearrangement joins TRBV28 to TRBJ2-2; 8 positions match TRBD2. With V trimmed by 6 bases and J by 0 bases, 3 bases remained unmatched. The CDR3 has 15 residues. Germline V gene sequence: CDR1 MDHEN, CDR2 SYDVKM. In DNA form, the CDR3 reads TGTGCCAGCAGGCGCGGGGGGCCGAACACCGGGGAGCTGTTTTTT. Translated, it gives CASRRGGPNTGELFF.

This clone has more than one count but fewer than ten. V and J are TRBV18 and TRBJ2-1, with D perhaps TRBD1 (6 bases). This CDR3 region has 13 residues. Trimming took 3 bases from V and 9 from J, leaving 12 bases between them. Germline V lookup: CDR1 KGHSH, CDR2 LQKENI. CDR3 nucleotides: TGTGCCAGCTCACCCCCAGGGGTTACTGAGCAGTTCTTC. It yields the protein CASSPPGVTEQFF.

V gene TRBV28 combines with J gene TRBJ1-1; D is perhaps TRBD1 (5 bases). The germline CDR1 and CDR2 sequences are MDHEN and SYDVKM. V lost 3 bases to trimming and J lost 3 bases, with 11 bases between them. CDR3 length: 14 residues. CDR3 protein: CASSFARADTEAFF. As DNA, the CDR3 is TGTGCCAGCAGTTTTGCCAGGGCGGACACTGAAGCTTTCTTT.

This clone turned up a few times. The rearrangement joins TRBV15 to TRBJ1-1, with D unresolved. Per germline, CDR1 LNHNV and CDR2 YYDKDF (reference sequence). Trimming stripped 1 base from V and 1 base from J, with 13 bases between. The CDR3 extends over 16 amino acids. The CDR3 region has the DNA TGTGCCACCAGCAGAGGGTTTTGGCACCCGAACACTGAAGCTTTCTTT. This translates into CATSRGFWHPNTEAFF.

The chain uses TRBV5-8 and TRBJ2-7, with a possible D match to TRBD2 (6 bases). The germline V gene has CDR1 SGHTS and CDR2 YDEGEE. The CDR3 spans 11 residues. V was pared by 6 bases and J by 6 bases, with 10 bases between. CDR3: CASIQEGEQYF. CDR3 nucleotide sequence: TGTGCCAGCATCCAGGAGGGCGAGCAGTACTTC.

This clone was recorded a few times. The chain's CDR3 is CASSLDGTGQEKLFF. CDR3 sequence (DNA): TGCGCCAGCAGCTTGGATGGGACAGGGCAAGAAAAACTGTTTTTT. The chain recombines TRBV5-1 with TRBJ1-4; 9 bases align to TRBD1. CDR3 size: 15 residues. Trimming removed 0 bases from V and 8 bases from J; junction bases left unmatched: 5. Germline assignment: CDR1 SGHRS and CDR2 YFSETQ.

The J gene is TRBJ2-1, the V gene TRBV28, with 7 nucleotides matching TRBD1. Germline loops: CDR1 MDHEN, CDR2 SYDVKM. CDR3 length equals 13 residues. Germline trimming cut 6 bases from V and 5 bases from J; bases unmatched to any gene: 4. The CDR3 nucleotides are TGTGCCAGCAGGAGGGACAGTAACAATGAGCAGTTCTTC. It translates to CASRRDSNNEQFF.

In DNA, the CDR3 is TGCGCCAGCAGCGACCCCGGGGGACGCGAAGAGACCCAGTACTTC. Protein product: CASSDPGGREETQYF. The chain links TRBV10-2 to TRBJ2-5, with D possibly being TRBD2 (6 bases). Germline V gene lookup returns CDR1 WSHSY and CDR2 SAAADI. The CDR3 sequence is 15 residues long. V lost 6 bases and J lost 3, with 17 bases in between.

The chain joins TRBV28 to TRBJ1-5; 11 nucleotides match TRBD1. The germline gives CDR1 MDHEN, CDR2 SYDVKM. J was trimmed by 2 bases and V by 5 bases; bases with no gene match: 5. This CDR3 has 16 amino acids. The CDR3 loop is CASSGQGARGNQPQHF. The CDR3, as DNA: TGTGCCAGCAGTGGACAGGGGGCGCGCGGCAATCAGCCCCAGCATTTT.

This clone was detected only a few times. This chain uses TRBV6-1 with TRBJ1-6; D gene ambiguous. This CDR3 comprises 15 residues. Germline CDR1 reads MNHNS; CDR2 reads SASEGT. Trimming removed 6 bases from V and 5 bases from J, with 14 bases in between. The CDR3 sequence is CASRHTVQDNSPLHF. CDR3 bases: TGTGCCAGCAGACACACGGTCCAGGATAATTCACCCCTCCACTTT.

The CDR3 spells CASSLALAGVRNEQFF. The CDR3 DNA is TGTGCCAGCAGCTTGGCCCTAGCGGGAGTTCGCAATGAGCAGTTCTTC. The V call is TRBV5-4, the J call TRBJ2-1; TRBD2 matches at 10 bases. CDR1 is SGHNT, CDR2 YYREEE, per germline (reference sequence). The length of the CDR3 is 16 residues. With V trimmed by 0 bases and J by 6 bases, 6 bases remained unmatched.

The V call is TRBV7-2, the J call TRBJ2-2, with 8 bases identical to TRBD1. V trimming: 1 base; J trimming: 6 bases; junction bases outside the gene matches: 4. Per germline, CDR1 SGHTA and CDR2 FQGNSA. The CDR3 totals 15 residues. The CDR3 nucleotides read TGTGCCAGCAGCTTAGGGACAGGGAGCGCCGGGGAGCTGTTTTTT. Residues: CASSLGTGSAGELFF.

The chain couples TRBV19 to TRBJ2-5; D not certain. The CDR3 is 13 residues long. Germline values: CDR1 LNHDA, CDR2 SQIVND (reference sequence). V shed 5 bases and J shed 2 bases, with 9 bases lying between them. The CDR3 nucleotides are TGTGCCAGTAGTTTGAGCAATCAAGAGACCCAGTACTTC. This encodes CASSLSNQETQYF.

This clone was counted only a few times. J is TRBJ1-1 and V is TRBV5-1, with D uncertain. Germline V gene data show CDR1 as SGHRS and CDR2 as YFSETQ. V dropped 4 bases and J dropped 1 base, with 8 bases sitting between them. The CDR3 runs 13 residues. The CDR3 DNA reads as TGCGCCAGCAGCCAGTCCGAGAACACTGAAGCTTTCTTT. This encodes CASSQSENTEAFF.

The chain recombines TRBV6-5 with TRBJ2-7, with 9 nucleotides matching TRBD1. Germline V lookup: CDR1 MNHEY, CDR2 SVGAGI. Losses at the gene ends were 6 bases for V and 3 bases for J; bases not matched to a gene: 6. The CDR3 is 14 residues long. The DNA of the CDR3 is TGTGCCAGCAGCCGGGGACAGGGCCTCTACGAGCAGTACTTC. Translation: CASSRGQGLYEQYF.

J is TRBJ2-3 and V is TRBV5-4; 9 bases line up with TRBD2. Germline V gene lookup returns CDR1 SGHNT and CDR2 YYREEE (reference sequence). The CDR3 consists of 16 residues. The V gene end was trimmed by 6 bases and the J gene end by 2 bases; junction bases not matched to a gene: 10. The CDR3 DNA follows: TGTGCCAGCACAACCCAAGCTAGCGGGGTCACAGATACGCAGTATTTT. Translated, it gives CASTTQASGVTDTQYF.

V is TRBV10-3 and J is TRBJ1-1; D is possibly TRBD1 (5 bases). The ends were cut back, 11 bases at V and 0 bases at J, with 13 bases in the middle. CDR1 is ENHRY, CDR2 SYGVKD, per germline. CDR3 size: 13 residues. The CDR3 DNA reads TGTGCCTCTTGGGGCCCTTTGAACACTGAAGCTTTCTTT. Protein sequence: CASWGPLNTEAFF.

This clone turned up a few times. The chain links TRBV19 to TRBJ1-1; 7 nucleotides match TRBD1. The germline CDR1 and CDR2 sequences are LNHDA and SQIVND (reference sequence). The CDR3 loop spans 17 amino acids. With 0 bases clipped from V and 1 base from J, the junction kept 8 bases outside the gene matches. The CDR3 loop is CASSIEGPGGSNTEAFF. The DNA of the CDR3 is TGTGCCAGTAGTATAGAGGGTCCAGGGGGTTCGAACACTGAAGCTTTCTTT.

This clone was observed a few times. The chain is built from TRBV6-4 and TRBJ2-2; 7 bases agree with TRBD1. The germline gives CDR1 MRHNA, CDR2 SNTAGT. The CDR3 contains 16 residues. Trimming removed 5 bases from V and 1 base from J; junction bases left unmatched: 7. The DNA of the CDR3 is TGTGCCAGCAGTCCTCGACAGGGCTGGAACACCGGGGAGCTGTTTTTT. As protein: CASSPRQGWNTGELFF.

This clone was observed a few times. The V call is TRBV29-1, the J call TRBJ2-7; perhaps TRBD1 as D (6 bases). CDR3 length: 14 amino acids. The ends were cut back, 4 bases at V and 2 bases at J, with 15 bases in the middle. The germline V gene has CDR1 SQVTM and CDR2 ANQGSEA. The CDR3 loop reads CSVARDTTTYEQYF. Here the CDR3 DNA reads TGCAGCGTTGCTAGGGACACTACAACCTACGAGCAGTACTTC.